This T cell receptor (beta chain) was found in a study of T-cell reconstitution after alpha-beta-depleted transplantation in children. Many counts were recorded for this clonotype. Construction of the TCRbeta library involved unique molecular identifiers. TCRdb re-called the PCR reads through MiXCR, storing one row per CDR3 protein. Of some 75,000 distinct CDR3 sequences listed, approximately 7.3% were seen once; the top ten hold around 2.6%. The TCR originated in a human donor who donated a stem cell graft to a child with acute lymphoblastic leukemia. Sample: PBMCs from the stem cell graft donor, taken from the stem cell graft.

In nucleotides, the CDR3 is TGCAGCGTTGAGGGACAGCTAGTAGATACGCAGTATTTT. This sequence encodes CSVEGQLVDTQYF. V usage is TRBV29-1 and J usage is TRBJ2-3; 7 bases match TRBD1. The V and J ends lost 3 bases and 5 bases, in that order; junction bases with no gene match: 5. This CDR3 is 13 amino acids long. Germline assignment: CDR1 SQVTM and CDR2 ANQGSEA.